One and the same sample provided the 2 T cell receptor beta chains below, sequenced in a study of Graves' ophthalmopathy and Graves' hyperthyroidism. Researchers took RNA transcripts and amplified TCR beta CDR3 regions from them. First-round RT-PCR employed HTBI primers, with a second-round multiplex PCR after it. TCRdb called the multiplex PCR reads again in MiXCR, with one record for every CDR3 protein. The repertoire has about 1.2 million distinct CDR3 sequences, about 40% of them found once; the top ten carry roughly 11%. Sequenced sample: peripheral blood or thyroid tissue (not recorded which). These receptors all stem from an adult man with Graves' hyperthyroidism.

The rearrangement joins TRBV20-1 to TRBJ2-2; perhaps TRBD1 as D (5 bases). The V gene lost 6 bases and the J gene lost 6 bases, with 14 bases spanning the gap. CDR1 DFQATT and CDR2 SNEGSKA come from the germline V gene (reference sequence). The CDR3 extends over 13 amino acids. The CDR3 nucleotides read TGCAGTGCCCACTTGCAGGGTTCCGGGGAGCTGTTTTTT. Translated, it gives CSAHLQGSGELFF.

At least ten counts were recorded for this clonotype. The chain links TRBV7-8 to TRBJ1-5; possibly TRBD1 for D (6 bases). This CDR3 spans 15 amino acids. Trimming took 2 bases from V and 4 from J, leaving 12 bases between them. Germline V gene lookup returns CDR1 SGHVS and CDR2 FQNEAQ. The CDR3 spells CASSLSQGFNQPQHF. CDR3 bases: TGTGCCAGCAGCTTATCGCAGGGGTTTAATCAGCCCCAGCATTTT.